These 27 T cell receptor beta chains came from one sample sequenced in a study of CXCR3-negative and CXCR3-positive naive CD8 T cells. All TRB cDNA libraries came from 5' RACE performed with UMI labels. Using the 5' RACE reads, TCRdb records one entry per CDR3 protein without DNA. The sample table sets out about 41,000 distinct CDR3 sequences. Sample: memory CD8+ T cells from blood. These receptors all stem from a human donor in good health. Some clones in this sample may be carry-over from other donors' samples.

The chain links TRBV21-1 to TRBJ1-1. TRBV21-1 is reported as a pseudogene. This CDR3 has 15 amino acids. The CDR3 loop reads CASSKAVGKLLGAFF.

The rearrangement links TRBV12-3 or TRBV12-4 to TRBJ1-1; TCRdb names TRBD1, which stays unverified in the absence of DNA. CDR3 size: 14 residues. This chain's CDR3 is CASSWAGMNTEAFF.

This chain joins TRBV20-1 and TRBJ2-1; the D call from TCRdb, TRBD1, cannot be confirmed without DNA. CDR3 length: 13 residues. CDR1 DFQATT and CDR2 SNEGSKA come from the germline V gene (reference sequence). The CDR3 here is CSSLGTGWNEQFF.

This chain joins TRBV25-1 and TRBJ1-5; there is no DNA to check the TCRdb D call of TRBD1. CDR3 size: 16 residues. Germline loops: CDR1 MGHDK, CDR2 SYGVNS. CDR3: CASSDSMTGNNQPQHF.

The J gene is TRBJ2-7, the V gene TRBV5-6; the TCRdb call, TRBD1, lacks DNA for checking. The CDR3 is made up of 15 amino acids. Germline V lookup: CDR1 SGHDT, CDR2 YYEEEE. The CDR3 sequence: CASSSTGQGEYEQYF.

This chain links TRBV28 with TRBJ2-3; TCRdb selects TRBD2, and the lack of DNA leaves this call unchecked. Germline-derived CDR1 and CDR2 are MDHEN and SYDVKM. This CDR3 is built from 17 residues. CDR3 sequence reads: CASSLSSSGVRGDTQYF.

The chain recombines TRBV7-2 with TRBJ2-7; TCRdb selects TRBD1, and the lack of DNA leaves this call unchecked. CDR3 length equals 15 residues. The germline V gene has CDR1 SGHTA and CDR2 FQGNSA. The CDR3 loop reads CASSLVGQGNYEQYF.

The chain couples TRBV28 to TRBJ2-1; lacking DNA, the TRBD1 call made by TCRdb goes unchecked. Germline V gene lookup returns CDR1 MDHEN and CDR2 SYDVKM. The CDR3 totals 15 residues. The CDR3 here is CASSPNRGTYNEQFF.

The chain is built from TRBV28 and TRBJ1-1. The CDR3 has 13 residues. Germline-derived CDR1 and CDR2 are MDHEN and SYDVKM. The CDR3 reads CASKRAEATEAFF.

The V call is TRBV28, the J call TRBJ2-7; TCRdb lists TRBD1, though no DNA is available to test this call. The CDR3 has 13 residues. Germline CDR1 and CDR2: MDHEN and SYDVKM. CDR3 sequence: CASSFQGSYEQYF. The whole variable domain, remainder taken from reference TRBV28 and TRBJ2-7, is DVKVTQSSRYLVKRTGEKVFLECVQDMDHENMFWYRQDPGLGLRLIYFSYDVKMKEKGDIPEGYSVSREKKERFSLILESASTNQTSMYLCASSFQGSYEQYFGPGTRLTVT.

The J gene is TRBJ1-1, the V gene TRBV10-2; TCRdb gives TRBD1 as the D gene, but with no DNA this cannot be confirmed. The CDR3 totals 14 residues. The V gene's germline CDR1 is WSHSY and CDR2 SAAADI. The CDR3 region is CASRDRGPDTEAFF.

The chain carries TRBV6-2 or TRBV6-3 and TRBJ1-1. The germline V gene has CDR1 MNHEY and CDR2 SVGEGT. The CDR3 consists of 14 residues. The CDR3: CASSYDEVDAEAFF.

The CDR3 spells CASSDGTGPRTDTQYF. The chain is built from TRBV25-1 and TRBJ2-3; TCRdb's D gene call, TRBD1, goes unchecked for lack of DNA. Per germline, CDR1 MGHDK and CDR2 SYGVNS. This CDR3 is 16 amino acids long.

The chain has TRBV4-3 and TRBJ1-1; the D call from TCRdb, TRBD1, cannot be confirmed without DNA. The CDR3 length is 15 residues. Per the germline V gene, CDR1 is LGHNA and CDR2 is YSLEER. The CDR3 here is CASSQDLVGVTEAFF.

The rearrangement joins TRBV7-9 to TRBJ2-2. CDR1 is SEHNR, CDR2 FQNEAQ, per germline (reference sequence). The CDR3 sequence is 11 residues long. CDR3 in amino acids: CVSSPSRELFF.

The CDR3 reads CASTESWGGSYNEQFF. The chain carries TRBV6-2 or TRBV6-3 and TRBJ2-1. This CDR3 region has 16 residues. CDR1 MNHEY and CDR2 SVGEGT come from the germline V gene.

This chain uses TRBV14 with TRBJ1-1; there is no DNA to check the TCRdb D call of TRBD1. This CDR3 comprises 13 residues. CDR1 and CDR2 (germline): SGHDN, FVKESK. CDR3 region: CASSQWDDTEAFF.

The V gene is TRBV20-1, the J gene TRBJ1-6; TCRdb's D call, TRBD1, is unchecked because there is no DNA. Germline assignment: CDR1 DFQATT and CDR2 SNEGSKA (reference sequence). The CDR3 has 16 amino acids. The chain's CDR3 is CSARDLGDAYNSPLHF.

The chain has TRBV12-3 or TRBV12-4 and TRBJ2-7; the D call from TCRdb, TRBD1, cannot be confirmed without DNA. CDR3 length equals 14 residues. CDR3 amino acids: CASSPSMGLGEQYF.

The V gene is TRBV20-1, the J gene TRBJ2-3; TCRdb gives TRBD1 as the D gene, but with no DNA this cannot be confirmed. This CDR3 is 14 amino acids long. In germline, CDR1 is DFQATT, CDR2 SNEGSKA (reference sequence). The CDR3: CSARDPIRGDTQYF.

The chain recombines TRBV29-1 with TRBJ1-1; TCRdb indicates TRBD1, and absent DNA this call remains unverified. This CDR3 has 11 amino acids. The V gene's germline CDR1 is SQVTM and CDR2 ANQGSEA. CDR3 loop: CSVHGGPEAFF.

V is TRBV6-6 and J is TRBJ2-3; TCRdb proposes TRBD1, but this gene call is untestable without DNA. The CDR3 loop spans 14 amino acids. Germline-derived CDR1 and CDR2 are MNHNY and SVGAGI (reference sequence). This CDR3 is CASSYYRGTDTQYF.

The chain links TRBV6-6 to TRBJ1-2; the D call from TCRdb, TRBD1, cannot be confirmed without DNA. Germline V lookup: CDR1 MNHNY, CDR2 SVGAGI (reference sequence). The CDR3 loop spans 15 amino acids. CDR3 loop: CASSYPDRAIYGYTF.

V is TRBV12-3 or TRBV12-4 and J is TRBJ1-5. The CDR3 length is 14 residues. CDR3 loop: CASSWDGKDQPQHF.

The chain employs TRBV15 and TRBJ1-1; the D call from TCRdb, TRBD1, cannot be confirmed without DNA. This CDR3 region has 17 residues. Germline V CDR1 and CDR2: LNHNV, YYDKDF (reference sequence). CDR3 amino acids: CATSRDRLQGFDTEAFF.

The chain is built from TRBV5-4 and TRBJ1-1. The germline CDR1 and CDR2 sequences are SGHNT and YYREEE (reference sequence). The CDR3 covers 16 residues. The CDR3 protein is CASSPTDDQPNTEAFF. The variable domain in full, with the rest retrieved from reference TRBV5-4 and TRBJ1-1, is ETGVTQSPTHLIKTRGQQVTLRCSSQSGHNTVSWYQQALGQGPQFIFQYYREEENGRGNFPPRFSGLQFPNYSSELNVNALELDDSALYLCASSPTDDQPNTEAFFGQGTRLTVV.

The V call is TRBV7-8, the J call TRBJ2-7. Germline CDR1 and CDR2: SGHVS and FQNEAQ. The CDR3 contains 12 residues. The CDR3 sequence: CASSQDPYEQYF. Full variable domain (remainder filled in from reference TRBV7-8 and TRBJ2-7): GAGVSQSPRYKVAKRGQDVALRCDPISGHVSLFWYQQALGQGPEFLTYFQNEAQLDKSGLPSDRFFAERPEGSVSTLKIQRTQQEDSAVYLCASSQDPYEQYFGPGTRLTVT.